A selection of T cell receptor beta chains follows, all from one sample in a study of control samples from healthy donors and cancer patients. Assay used: immunoSEQ multiplex PCR; TCRdb lists only in-frame clones, some missing. The data contain under 70,000 clones, roughly nine tenths of them singletons. The sample was PBMCs. These TCRs come from a man aged 55-75 years with head and neck cancer. Each CDR3 is given with its conserved first and last residue. Fields, in order: CDR3 protein, CDR3 DNA, clone size, V gene, J gene, D gene. The D gene is left open where the match is weak. Expanded clones get a size class; other rows say once, few or many, or leave the size out.

CDR3aa: CASSPRTSSYNEQFF
CDR3nt: TGTGCCAGCTCACCAAGAACTAGCTCCTACAATGAGCAGTTCTTC
abundance: -
v_gene: TRBV18
j_gene: TRBJ2-1
d_gene: -

CDR3aa: CASSEAAGTVDGYTF
CDR3nt: TGTGCCAGCAGCGAGGCTGCCGGGACAGTCGATGGCTACACCTTC
abundance: -
v_gene: TRBV6-5
j_gene: TRBJ1-2
d_gene: TRBD1

CDR3aa: CASSVSGLAGGPSQYF
CDR3nt: TGTGCCAGCAGCGTATCGGGACTAGCGGGGGGTCCGTCCCAGTATTTT
abundance: once
v_gene: TRBV9
j_gene: TRBJ2-3
d_gene: TRBD2

CDR3aa: CASSPYNQAIATYEQYF
CDR3nt: TGTGCCAGCAGTCCTTACAACCAGGCCATAGCGACCTACGAGCAGTACTTC
abundance: -
v_gene: TRBV28
j_gene: TRBJ2-7
d_gene: -

CDR3aa: CASSIVRGDGYTF
CDR3nt: TGTGCCAGTAGTATAGTCAGGGGTGATGGCTACACCTTC
abundance: -
v_gene: TRBV19
j_gene: TRBJ1-2
d_gene: -

CDR3aa: CSARTANTEAFF
CDR3nt: TGCAGCGCCCGGACAGCGAACACTGAAGCTTTCTTT
abundance: -
v_gene: TRBV29-1
j_gene: TRBJ1-1
d_gene: -

CDR3aa: CASAPDLNYGYTF
CDR3nt: TGTGCCAGCGCCCCGGACCTGAACTATGGCTACACCTTC
abundance: -
v_gene: TRBV5-4
j_gene: TRBJ1-2
d_gene: -

CDR3aa: CASSIGGQPQHF
CDR3nt: TGTGCCAGTAGTATAGGTGGTCAGCCCCAGCATTTT
abundance: -
v_gene: TRBV19
j_gene: TRBJ1-5
d_gene: -

CDR3aa: CAWSSRGMNTEAFF
CDR3nt: TGTGCCTGGAGTTCCAGGGGGATGAACACTGAAGCTTTCTTT
abundance: -
v_gene: TRBV30
j_gene: TRBJ1-1
d_gene: TRBD1

CDR3aa: CASSLTGTEAFF
CDR3nt: TGCGCCAGCAGCCTCACTGGTACTGAAGCTTTCTTT
abundance: -
v_gene: TRBV4-1
j_gene: TRBJ1-1
d_gene: -

CDR3aa: CASSSRQGGFNEQFF
CDR3nt: TGTGCCAGCAGCTCACGACAGGGAGGGTTCAATGAGCAGTTCTTC
abundance: -
v_gene: TRBV7-6
j_gene: TRBJ2-1
d_gene: -

CDR3aa: CASSLTVTGGTEAFF
CDR3nt: TGTGCCAGCAGTCTTACGGTGACAGGGGGCACTGAAGCTTTCTTT
abundance: -
v_gene: TRBV11-2
j_gene: TRBJ1-1
d_gene: TRBD1

CDR3aa: CASSLSPYRVRQPQHF
CDR3nt: TGTGCCAGCAGCTTATCCCCCTACAGGGTCAGGCAGCCCCAGCATTTT
abundance: -
v_gene: TRBV7-9
j_gene: TRBJ1-5
d_gene: -

CDR3aa: CASSQDIPITGTNYGYTF
CDR3nt: TGTGCCAGCAGCCAAGATATTCCCATAACAGGGACTAACTATGGCTACACCTTC
abundance: -
v_gene: TRBV4-2
j_gene: TRBJ1-2
d_gene: -

CDR3aa: CAWAQQGGNEKLFF
CDR3nt: TGTGCCTGGGCCCAGCAGGGTGGGAATGAAAAACTGTTTTTT
abundance: -
v_gene: TRBV30
j_gene: TRBJ1-4
d_gene: -

CDR3aa: CASSRDLGGRNTEAFF
CDR3nt: TGCGCCAGCAGCCGGGACCTCGGCGGTCGGAACACTGAAGCTTTCTTT
abundance: -
v_gene: TRBV5-1
j_gene: TRBJ1-1
d_gene: -

CDR3aa: CASSYSRLRRSSYNEQFF
CDR3nt: TGTGCCAGCAGTTACTCGAGGTTGCGGAGAAGCTCCTACAATGAGCAGTTCTTC
abundance: -
v_gene: TRBV6-2/TRBV6-3
j_gene: TRBJ2-1
d_gene: -

CDR3aa: CASSLTSGGLQETQYF
CDR3nt: TGTGCCAGCAGCCTGACTAGCGGGGGGCTCCAAGAGACCCAGTACTTC
abundance: -
v_gene: TRBV3-1/TRBV3-2
j_gene: TRBJ2-5
d_gene: TRBD2

CDR3aa: CASSQGSSYNEQFF
CDR3nt: TGTGCCAGCAGCCAGGGGAGCTCCTACAATGAGCAGTTCTTC
abundance: -
v_gene: TRBV3-1/TRBV3-2
j_gene: TRBJ2-1
d_gene: -

CDR3aa: CASSSPPGQSYNEQFF
CDR3nt: TGCGCCAGCAGCTCCCCACCGGGACAATCCTACAATGAGCAGTTCTTC
abundance: -
v_gene: TRBV5-1
j_gene: TRBJ2-1
d_gene: -

CDR3aa: CASSQATGGLTPGYTF
CDR3nt: TGCGCCAGCAGCCAAGCCACAGGGGGCTTAACCCCTGGCTACACCTTC
abundance: -
v_gene: TRBV4-3
j_gene: TRBJ1-2
d_gene: TRBD1

CDR3aa: CASSLAPGTGNNEQFF
CDR3nt: TGCGCCAGCAGCTTGGCCCCCGGGACAGGGAACAATGAGCAGTTCTTC
abundance: few
v_gene: TRBV5-1
j_gene: TRBJ2-1
d_gene: TRBD1

CDR3aa: CASSPRQVSSYNEQFF
CDR3nt: TGTGCCAGCAGCCCGAGACAGGTTAGCTCCTACAATGAGCAGTTCTTC
abundance: -
v_gene: TRBV3-1/TRBV3-2
j_gene: TRBJ2-1
d_gene: -

CDR3aa: CASSLAQREFLTDTQYF
CDR3nt: TGTGCCAGCAGCTTAGCGCAGCGGGAGTTTCTGACAGATACGCAGTATTTT
abundance: -
v_gene: TRBV7-8
j_gene: TRBJ2-3
d_gene: TRBD2

CDR3aa: CATTGTHTPSGELFF
CDR3nt: TGTGCCACAACTGGGACACATACTCCGTCCGGGGAGCTGTTTTTT
abundance: -
v_gene: TRBV6-1
j_gene: TRBJ2-2
d_gene: -

CDR3aa: CASSQGLAWWNEQFF
CDR3nt: TGTGCCAGCAGCCAAGGGCTAGCGTGGTGGAATGAGCAGTTCTTC
abundance: once
v_gene: TRBV3-1/TRBV3-2
j_gene: TRBJ2-1
d_gene: -

CDR3aa: CASSEGTVQNQPQHF
CDR3nt: TGTGCCAGCAGTGAAGGCACGGTTCAAAATCAGCCCCAGCATTTT
abundance: -
v_gene: TRBV6-1
j_gene: TRBJ1-5
d_gene: -

CDR3aa: CASSLGTAQETQYF
CDR3nt: TGTGCCAGCAGCTTAGGGACAGCTCAAGAGACCCAGTACTTC
abundance: -
v_gene: TRBV7-9
j_gene: TRBJ2-5
d_gene: -

CDR3aa: CASSKGQLGNTIYF
CDR3nt: TGTGCCAGTAGTAAGGGACAGCTTGGAAACACCATATATTTT
abundance: -
v_gene: TRBV19
j_gene: TRBJ1-3
d_gene: TRBD1

CDR3aa: CASSLDRSPTEAFF
CDR3nt: TGCGCCAGCAGCTTGGACAGGTCTCCAACTGAAGCTTTCTTT
abundance: -
v_gene: TRBV5-1
j_gene: TRBJ1-1
d_gene: -

CDR3aa: CASSQERDLLNPNYGYTF
CDR3nt: TGTGCCAGCAGCCAAGAGAGGGACCTCTTAAATCCTAACTATGGCTACACCTTC
abundance: -
v_gene: TRBV4-2
j_gene: TRBJ1-2
d_gene: -

CDR3aa: CASRRTSGSSYNEQFF
CDR3nt: TGCGCCAGCAGGCGCACTAGCGGGAGCTCCTACAATGAGCAGTTCTTC
abundance: -
v_gene: TRBV5-1
j_gene: TRBJ2-1
d_gene: TRBD2

CDR3aa: CASSLGGEETQYF
CDR3nt: TGTGCCAGCAGCTTAGGGGGGGAAGAGACCCAGTACTTC
abundance: -
v_gene: TRBV5-5
j_gene: TRBJ2-5
d_gene: -

CDR3aa: CASTRETGGRAFF
CDR3nt: TGTGCCAGCACTCGAGAGACAGGGGGCAGAGCTTTCTTT
abundance: once
v_gene: TRBV6-6
j_gene: TRBJ1-1
d_gene: TRBD1

CDR3aa: CASSGLVNLAGINEQFF
CDR3nt: TGTGCCAGCAGTGGCCTCGTTAACCTAGCGGGGATTAATGAGCAGTTCTTC
abundance: -
v_gene: TRBV2
j_gene: TRBJ2-1
d_gene: TRBD2

CDR3aa: CASSLGGRGATDTQYF
CDR3nt: TGTGCCAGCAGCTTGGGGGGTCGGGGGGCCACAGATACGCAGTATTTT
abundance: -
v_gene: TRBV5-4
j_gene: TRBJ2-3
d_gene: -

CDR3aa: CSARLAGGVNEQFF
CDR3nt: TGCAGCGCTCGACTAGCGGGAGGGGTCAATGAGCAGTTCTTC
abundance: -
v_gene: TRBV29-1
j_gene: TRBJ2-1
d_gene: TRBD2